Listed below are T cell receptor beta chains from one sample, sequenced in a study of T-cell reconstitution after alpha-beta-depleted transplantation in children. TCRdb re-called the PCR reads through MiXCR, storing one row per CDR3 protein. Here the sample spans 450,000 to 550,000 distinct CDR3 sequences, about 10% being singletons. The sequencing here drew on PBMCs, mostly from graft donor cells, taken 180 days after TCRalphabeta/CD19-depleted stem cell transplant. The origin of the receptors is a female patient aged 2-15 years who had a stem cell transplant for aplastic anemia, so the T cells may come from the graft donor. Each CDR3 is given without its conserved first and last residue. Each record gives: clone size, D gene, J gene, V gene, CDR3 length, CDR3 protein. D genes are given only for firm matches. Clone size is shown for a subset of rows, as once, few, many or a class of expanded clone.

clone size: many; D gene: .; J gene: TRBJ1-1; V gene: TRBV5-6; CDR3 length: 11; CDR3 protein: ASSLPRVTEAF
clone size: few; D gene: .; J gene: TRBJ2-1; V gene: TRBV7-9; CDR3 length: 10; CDR3 protein: ASSLLPHEQF
clone size: .; D gene: TRBD1; J gene: TRBJ2-5; V gene: TRBV10-3; CDR3 length: 14; CDR3 protein: AISGAPGTAQETQY
clone size: .; D gene: .; J gene: TRBJ1-1; V gene: TRBV7-8; CDR3 length: 9; CDR3 protein: ASRISTEAF
clone size: few; D gene: .; J gene: TRBJ2-5; V gene: TRBV15; CDR3 length: 14; CDR3 protein: AESGGKKCTTETQY
clone size: .; D gene: .; J gene: TRBJ1-2; V gene: TRBV27; CDR3 length: 11; CDR3 protein: ASSLAGSYGDT
clone size: many; D gene: .; J gene: TRBJ1-1; V gene: TRBV2; CDR3 length: 11; CDR3 protein: ASTSGANTEAF
clone size: .; D gene: .; J gene: TRBJ2-3; V gene: TRBV4-3; CDR3 length: 13; CDR3 protein: ASSPHQRVTDTQY
clone size: .; D gene: .; J gene: TRBJ2-1; V gene: TRBV6-2/TRBV6-3; CDR3 length: 16; CDR3 protein: ATKIMVERMSSYNEQF
clone size: many; D gene: TRBD1; J gene: TRBJ1-1; V gene: TRBV20-1; CDR3 length: 9; CDR3 protein: QTGTGTEAF
clone size: few; D gene: .; J gene: TRBJ1-5; V gene: TRBV15; CDR3 length: 11; CDR3 protein: ATSLDRNQPQH
clone size: few; D gene: .; J gene: TRBJ2-3; V gene: TRBV4-3; CDR3 length: 13; CDR3 protein: ASSRRTLSGDTQY
clone size: .; D gene: .; J gene: TRBJ2-3; V gene: TRBV12-3/TRBV12-4; CDR3 length: 11; CDR3 protein: ASRPIRADTQY
clone size: many; D gene: .; J gene: TRBJ1-1; V gene: TRBV6-5; CDR3 length: 13; CDR3 protein: ASSYPGALNTEAF
clone size: few; D gene: TRBD1; J gene: TRBJ1-2; V gene: TRBV6-5; CDR3 length: 12; CDR3 protein: ASSYLGQGAGYT
clone size: .; D gene: TRBD2; J gene: TRBJ2-3; V gene: TRBV7-2; CDR3 length: 14; CDR3 protein: ASSLARTTSTDPQY
clone size: .; D gene: .; J gene: TRBJ1-1; V gene: TRBV7-2; CDR3 length: 12; CDR3 protein: ASSWGGMNTDAF
clone size: .; D gene: .; J gene: TRBJ1-3; V gene: TRBV5-1; CDR3 length: 12; CDR3 protein: ASSSGGAGNTIY
clone size: few; D gene: TRBD2; J gene: TRBJ2-1; V gene: TRBV24-1; CDR3 length: 12; CDR3 protein: ATRGTSGYNEQF
clone size: many; D gene: TRBD1; J gene: TRBJ2-7; V gene: TRBV20-1; CDR3 length: 12; CDR3 protein: SVNPGTGPYEQY
clone size: many; D gene: TRBD2; J gene: TRBJ2-1; V gene: TRBV29-1; CDR3 length: 12; CDR3 protein: SVEYLAGDNEQF
clone size: .; D gene: .; J gene: TRBJ1-2; V gene: TRBV20-1; CDR3 length: 14; CDR3 protein: SARDPPRGGPVGYT
clone size: few; D gene: .; J gene: TRBJ2-6; V gene: TRBV20-1; CDR3 length: 14; CDR3 protein: SARDRARSGANVLT
clone size: few; D gene: .; J gene: TRBJ2-1; V gene: TRBV24-1; CDR3 length: 14; CDR3 protein: ATSDPGVGSYNEQF
clone size: .; D gene: TRBD1; J gene: TRBJ2-7; V gene: TRBV25-1; CDR3 length: 12; CDR3 protein: ASSGGTGDYEQY
clone size: many; D gene: TRBD2; J gene: TRBJ2-2; V gene: TRBV6-5; CDR3 length: 13; CDR3 protein: ASSSTSGRVGELF
clone size: few; D gene: .; J gene: TRBJ2-7; V gene: TRBV6-2/TRBV6-3; CDR3 length: 12; CDR3 protein: ASSYSNWPYEQY
clone size: few; D gene: .; J gene: TRBJ1-1; V gene: TRBV10-3; CDR3 length: 13; CDR3 protein: AIRGISGGGTEAF
clone size: few; D gene: .; J gene: TRBJ2-3; V gene: TRBV20-1; CDR3 length: 14; CDR3 protein: SARGRRGIPTDTQY
clone size: .; D gene: TRBD1; J gene: TRBJ1-1; V gene: TRBV6-2/TRBV6-3; CDR3 length: 13; CDR3 protein: ASSYGPGGSTEAF
clone size: few; D gene: .; J gene: TRBJ2-2; V gene: TRBV11-2; CDR3 length: 13; CDR3 protein: ASSLDQRGRLGLF
clone size: .; D gene: .; J gene: TRBJ1-4; V gene: TRBV24-1; CDR3 length: 13; CDR3 protein: ATSDGGGRYEKLF
clone size: .; D gene: TRBD1; J gene: TRBJ2-1; V gene: TRBV24-1; CDR3 length: 13; CDR3 protein: ATSDLRDRAVEQF
clone size: few; D gene: .; J gene: TRBJ2-5; V gene: TRBV20-1; CDR3 length: 11; CDR3 protein: SARTGYQETQY
clone size: few; D gene: .; J gene: TRBJ2-7; V gene: TRBV5-1; CDR3 length: 10; CDR3 protein: ASSLTGPEQY
clone size: .; D gene: .; J gene: TRBJ1-2; V gene: TRBV13; CDR3 length: 13; CDR3 protein: ASSYGGRANYGYT
clone size: .; D gene: .; J gene: TRBJ2-1; V gene: TRBV30; CDR3 length: 11; CDR3 protein: AWRSLPYNEQF
clone size: .; D gene: .; J gene: TRBJ1-2; V gene: TRBV6-5; CDR3 length: 14; CDR3 protein: ASSYSFVGGCLGYT
clone size: few; D gene: .; J gene: TRBJ2-4; V gene: TRBV29-1; CDR3 length: 17; CDR3 protein: SVVGYEGTPAGFKNIQY
clone size: .; D gene: .; J gene: TRBJ2-3; V gene: TRBV5-6; CDR3 length: 12; CDR3 protein: ASSFPGVTDTQY
clone size: few; D gene: .; J gene: TRBJ2-1; V gene: TRBV20-1; CDR3 length: 10; CDR3 protein: SARGPATEQF